The clone carrying this T cell receptor (beta chain) has at least ten counts. Its antigen is not identified. This CDR3 spans 15 amino acids. Template switching supplied a universal primer site; unique molecular identifiers were carried on the cDNA. TCRdb re-called the 5' RACE reads with MiXCR, one entry per CDR3 protein. The profile covers 200,000 to 300,000 distinct CDR3 sequences, with about 10% appearing a single time and over 8% taken by the ten largest. This specimen comes from a study of identical twins. Points from the study as a whole: Memory repertoires lacked the insertion deficit that abundant cord blood beta clonotypes showed. For zero-insertion analyses, partial confounding could come from invariant MAIT and iNKT cells.

The material sequenced was memory T cells sorted from blood. The receptor comes from a man aged 50 or older in good health. This chain connects TRBV21-1 to TRBJ1-2. TRBV21-1 is a pseudogene segment. CDR3 DNA sequence: TGTGCCAGCAGCAACCACTCAGAGGCGAACTATGGCTACACCTTC. Translating it yields CASSNHSEANYGYTF.